This T cell receptor (beta chain) was recorded in a study of tumor and adjacent non-tumor tissue in lung cancer. Study information: Patients comprised 12 adenocarcinoma, a couple of squamous cell carcinoma and 1 small cell lung cancer. Around 4 million productive TCRbeta reads were obtained per sample on average.

Whole-study findings and limits: Top 100 clones took a larger repertoire share in normal lung. Compared with tumor, normal lung showed significantly lower TCR diversity.

No cell sorting was done before RNA was extracted from the tissue. A remark on this clonotype: No antigen is known for it. Being one base from a much bigger clone, this may be a read error.

A modified ARM-PCR protocol with three rounds of nested PCR amplified TCRbeta. MiXCR was run by TCRdb on the multiplex PCR reads, yielding one entry per CDR3 protein. The profile shows 100,000 to 150,000 distinct CDR3 sequences, approximately 66% of them singletons. The sequencing input was lung tumor tissue. The source is a man aged 25-45 years with non-small cell lung cancer.

CDR3 nucleotide sequence: TGCAGCGTTGAACCAGGGGTGAACTATGTCTACACCTTC. It yields the protein CSVEPGVNYVYTF. The J gene is TRBJ1-2, the V gene TRBV29-1; perhaps TRBD1 as D (6 bases). The length of the CDR3 is 13 residues. CDR1 SQVTM and CDR2 ANQGSEA come from the germline V gene. The variable domain in full, completed from reference TRBV29-1 and TRBJ1-2, reads SAVISQKPSRDICQRGTSLTIQCQVDSQVTMMFWYRQQPGQSLTLIATANQGSEATYESGFVIDKFPISRPNLTFSTLTVSNMSPEDSSIYLCSVEPGVNYVYTFGSGTRLTVV.